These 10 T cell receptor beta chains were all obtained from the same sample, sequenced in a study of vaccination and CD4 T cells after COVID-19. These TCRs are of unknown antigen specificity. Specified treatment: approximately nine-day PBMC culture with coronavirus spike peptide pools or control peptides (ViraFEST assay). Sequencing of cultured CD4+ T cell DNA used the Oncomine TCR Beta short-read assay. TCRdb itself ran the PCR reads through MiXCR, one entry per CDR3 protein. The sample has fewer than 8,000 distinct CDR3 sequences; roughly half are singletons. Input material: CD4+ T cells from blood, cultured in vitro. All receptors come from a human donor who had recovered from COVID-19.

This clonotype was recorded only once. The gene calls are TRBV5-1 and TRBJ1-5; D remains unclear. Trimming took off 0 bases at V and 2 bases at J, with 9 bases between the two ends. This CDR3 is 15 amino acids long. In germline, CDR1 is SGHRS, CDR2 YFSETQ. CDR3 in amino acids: CASSLDGSGNQPQHF. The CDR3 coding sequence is TGCGCCAGCAGCTTGGATGGGTCCGGCAATCAGCCCCAGCATTTT. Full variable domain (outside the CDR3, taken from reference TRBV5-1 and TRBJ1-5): KAGVTQTPRYLIKTRGQQVTLSCSPISGHRSVSWYQQTPGQGLQFLFEYFSETQRNKGNFPGRFSGRQFSNSRSEMNVSTLELGDSALYLCASSLDGSGNQPQHFGDGTRLSIL.

The CDR3 region is CASSPAGGTDTQYF. The DNA of the CDR3 is TGTGCCAGCAGCCCCGCGGGGGGAACAGATACGCAGTATTTT. The chain carries TRBV7-9 and TRBJ2-3; TRBD2 matches at 8 bases. Germline CDR1 is SEHNR and CDR2 is FQNEAQ (reference sequence). CDR3 size: 14 residues. With 5 bases clipped from V and 3 bases from J, the junction kept 4 bases outside the gene matches. The entire variable domain, with the rest obtained from reference TRBV7-9 and TRBJ2-3, is as follows: DTGVSQNPRHKITKRGQNVTFRCDPISEHNRLYWYRQTLGQGPEFLTYFQNEAQLEKSRLLSDRFSAERPKGSFSTLEIQRTEQGDSAMYLCASSPAGGTDTQYFGPGTRLTVL.

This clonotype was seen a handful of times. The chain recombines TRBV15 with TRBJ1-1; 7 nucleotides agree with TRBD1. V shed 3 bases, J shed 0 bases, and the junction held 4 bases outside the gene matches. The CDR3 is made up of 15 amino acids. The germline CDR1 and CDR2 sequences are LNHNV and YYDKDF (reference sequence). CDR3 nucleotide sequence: TGTGCCACCAGCAGCCACAGGGGACTGAACACTGAAGCTTTCTTT. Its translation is CATSSHRGLNTEAFF.

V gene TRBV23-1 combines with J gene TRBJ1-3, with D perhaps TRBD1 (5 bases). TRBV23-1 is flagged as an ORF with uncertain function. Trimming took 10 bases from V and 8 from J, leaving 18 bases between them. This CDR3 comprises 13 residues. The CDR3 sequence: CAIRRRVGDTIYF. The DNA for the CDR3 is TGCGCCATCCGCCGAAGGGTGGGGGACACCATATATTTT.

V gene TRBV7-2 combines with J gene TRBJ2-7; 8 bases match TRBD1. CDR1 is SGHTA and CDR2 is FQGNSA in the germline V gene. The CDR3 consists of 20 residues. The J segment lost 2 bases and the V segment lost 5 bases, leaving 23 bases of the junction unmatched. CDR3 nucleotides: TGTGCCAGCAGCCGCGACCCCGGGACAGGTCCCGCCGCCTTCACCTACGAGCAGTACTTC. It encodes CASSRDPGTGPAAFTYEQYF.

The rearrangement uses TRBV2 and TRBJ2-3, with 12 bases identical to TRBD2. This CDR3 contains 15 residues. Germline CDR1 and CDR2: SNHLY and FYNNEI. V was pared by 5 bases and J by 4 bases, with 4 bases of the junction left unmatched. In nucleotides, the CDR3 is TGTGCCAGCAGTATGACTAGCGGGAGCGCAGATACGCAGTATTTT. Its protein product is CASSMTSGSADTQYF.

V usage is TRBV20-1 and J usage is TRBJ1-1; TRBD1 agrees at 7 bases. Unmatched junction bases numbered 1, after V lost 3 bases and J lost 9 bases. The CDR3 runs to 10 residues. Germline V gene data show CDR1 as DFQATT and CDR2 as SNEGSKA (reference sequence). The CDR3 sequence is CSARGQQAFF. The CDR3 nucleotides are TGCAGTGCTAGGGGACAGCAAGCTTTCTTT.

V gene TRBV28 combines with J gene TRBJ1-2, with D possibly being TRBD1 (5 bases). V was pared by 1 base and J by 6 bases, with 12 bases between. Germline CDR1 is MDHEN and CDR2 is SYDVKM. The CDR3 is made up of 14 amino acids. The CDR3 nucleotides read TGTGCCAGCAGTTTATATTCGGCAGGGAATGGCTACACCTTC. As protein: CASSLYSAGNGYTF.

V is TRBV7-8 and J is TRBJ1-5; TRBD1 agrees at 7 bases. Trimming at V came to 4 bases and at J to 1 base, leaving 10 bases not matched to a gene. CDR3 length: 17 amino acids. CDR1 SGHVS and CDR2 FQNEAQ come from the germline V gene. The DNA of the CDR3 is TGTGCCAGCAGCTCCGCAGGGGGGAGGGGAAGCAATCAGCCCCAGCATTTT. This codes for CASSSAGGRGSNQPQHF.

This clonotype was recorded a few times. The CDR3 loop reads CASRVTSAGSYNEQFF. CDR3 coding DNA: TGTGCCAGCAGGGTCACCTCAGCAGGCTCCTACAATGAGCAGTTCTTC. V and J are TRBV27 and TRBJ2-1; D unclear. V lost 6 bases and J 0 bases, leaving 15 bases between the germline ends. The CDR3 is 16 amino acids. CDR1 and CDR2 from the germline V gene are MNHEY and SMNVEV (reference sequence).